This T cell receptor (beta chain) was found in a study of blood T cell repertoires in COVID-19. Under the authors' procedure: Reference gene primer amplification in the assay estimated nucleated cell counts. Profiling relied on immunoSEQ multiplex PCR, and the TCRdb table lists in-frame clones only, not all of them. The V and J calls and clone size come from that table; D and trimming were worked out from the DNA. Of more than 200,000 clones in the sample, about 83% were seen once. The CDR3 runs 15 residues. The sample comprised peripheral blood. This sequence originates from a man between 40 and 49 years old with active or convalescent COVID-19. The genes are TRBV21-1 and TRBJ2-1; the D call TRBD1 from the table was never checked on the DNA. TRBV21-1 is shown as a pseudogene. Written as DNA, the CDR3 is TGTGCCAGCAGCAAACAGATACTGGGGCACAATGAGCAGTTCTTC. Translated, it gives CASSKQILGHNEQFF.